This entry lists 32 T cell receptor beta chains sequenced from one sample in a study of technical replicates of blood from several donors. The protocol was immunoSEQ multiplex PCR, while the TCRdb copy is restricted to in-frame clones and leaves out a portion. The sample comprises around 93,000 clones, around 96% of which are singletons, and over 0.25% rests with the top ten. The material sequenced was T cells isolated from PBMCs. These receptors were obtained from a human donor in good health.

The V and J genes are TRBV5-1 and TRBJ2-7; D is unresolved. The CDR3 runs to 15 residues. V was shortened by 0 bases and J by 4 bases, with 14 bases between the two germline ends. Germline assignment: CDR1 SGHRS and CDR2 YFSETQ. CDR3 residues: CASSLVLTGSYEQYF. DNA for the CDR3: TGCGCCAGCAGCTTGGTATTGACTGGATCTTACGAGCAGTACTTC.

V gene TRBV9 combines with J gene TRBJ2-5; 9 bases map to TRBD2. Germline CDR1 SGDLS, CDR2 YYNGEE. The CDR3 is 15 amino acids. The trim removed 6 bases at V and 2 bases at J, leaving 8 bases unmatched. CDR3: CASTPTSGLQETQYF. Here the CDR3 DNA reads TGTGCCAGCACCCCGACTAGCGGCCTTCAAGAGACCCAGTACTTC.

The chain uses TRBV28 and TRBJ2-5; 8 nucleotides agree with TRBD2. Trimming took 5 bases from V and 9 from J; bases not matched to a gene: 5. CDR3 length equals 12 residues. Looked up from germline, CDR1 is MDHEN and CDR2 is SYDVKM. CDR3 amino acids: CASSQGLGAQYF. The CDR3, as DNA: TGTGCCAGCAGTCAGGGACTAGGGGCCCAGTACTTC.

The chain has TRBV2 and TRBJ2-3; TRBD1 matches at 7 bases. There are 14 residues in the CDR3. With 9 bases clipped from V and 3 bases from J, the junction kept 9 bases outside the gene matches. Germline V gives CDR1 SNHLY, CDR2 FYNNEI. The CDR3: CASYLRQGTDTQYF. DNA for the CDR3: TGTGCCAGTTATCTACGACAGGGAACAGATACGCAGTATTTT.

V usage is TRBV7-3 and J usage is TRBJ2-1, with 8 bases fitting TRBD1. V dropped 5 bases and J dropped 8; count of bases not matched to a gene: 5. This CDR3 is 13 amino acids long. In germline, CDR1 is SGHTA, CDR2 FQGTGA. The CDR3 DNA reads as TGTGCCAGCAGCACCCGACAGGGGTATGAGCAGTTCTTC. Translated: CASSTRQGYEQFF.

The chain employs TRBV6-5 and TRBJ2-1; possibly TRBD1 for D (5 bases). V was clipped by 0 bases and J by 1 base, with 10 bases between them. The CDR3 contains 16 residues. Germline loops: CDR1 MNHEY, CDR2 SVGAGI. The CDR3 region has the DNA TGTGCCAGCAGTTACTCAGGGCAGGGATCCTACAATGAGCAGTTCTTC. The encoded protein is CASSYSGQGSYNEQFF.

The CDR3: CAWNQGGSPLHF. CDR3 nucleotides: TGTGCCTGGAACCAGGGAGGCTCACCCCTCCACTTT. V and J are TRBV30 and TRBJ1-6; a weak D match, TRBD1 (5 bases). The V end lost 4 bases, the J end lost 10 bases, and 11 bases lay between the germline ends. This CDR3 spans 12 amino acids. Germline V CDR1 and CDR2: GTSNPN, SVGIG (reference sequence).

The gene calls are TRBV14 and TRBJ1-4; 12 positions agree with TRBD1. Germline CDR1 SGHDN, CDR2 FVKESK. The CDR3 is 18 amino acids. With 2 bases clipped from V and 3 bases from J, the junction kept 7 bases outside the gene matches. CDR3 sequence reads: CASSQRPGQGAANEKLFF. Written as DNA, the CDR3 is TGTGCCAGCAGCCAAAGACCGGGACAGGGGGCGGCTAATGAAAAACTGTTTTTT.

The V gene is TRBV7-9, the J gene TRBJ2-3, with TRBD1 identical over 9 bases. The junction had 8 bases not matched to a gene; V was cut back by 4 bases and J by 3 bases. Per germline, CDR1 SEHNR and CDR2 FQNEAQ (reference sequence). This CDR3 region has 16 residues. The DNA for the CDR3 is TGTGCCAGCAGCTCCGGGGGGACAGGGAATACAGATACGCAGTATTTT. Its protein is CASSSGGTGNTDTQYF.

The gene calls are TRBV28 and TRBJ1-2; 8 positions match TRBD1. V shed 6 bases, J shed 8 bases, and the junction held 5 bases outside the gene matches. The CDR3 consists of 12 residues. CDR1 and CDR2 (germline): MDHEN, SYDVKM. This CDR3 is CASSPGGYGYTF. In DNA, the CDR3 is TGTGCCAGCAGCCCAGGGGGCTACGGCTACACCTTC.

This clone has only one observation. The chain employs TRBV28 and TRBJ2-5, with 9 bases matching TRBD2. The CDR3 has 16 amino acids. V was pared by 5 bases and J by 7 bases, with 14 bases of the junction left unmatched. Looked up from germline, CDR1 is MDHEN and CDR2 is SYDVKM. Here the CDR3 DNA reads TGTGCCAGCAGTCCTTTAGCGGGAGCGTTCCATAGGACCCAGTACTTC. Protein product: CASSPLAGAFHRTQYF.

The J gene is TRBJ2-3, the V gene TRBV2; no clear D gene. The CDR3 has 12 amino acids. CDR1 is SNHLY, CDR2 FYNNEI, per germline. Trimming removed 0 bases from V and 8 bases from J, with 6 bases in between. The CDR3 reads CASSEARSTQYF. DNA for the CDR3: TGTGCCAGCAGTGAAGCGCGATCTACGCAGTATTTT.

The V and J genes are TRBV5-4 and TRBJ2-7; no firm D call. Deletions cut 3 bases from V and 4 bases from J, with 14 bases between. The CDR3 is 14 residues long. Per the germline V gene, CDR1 is SGHNT and CDR2 is YYREEE (reference sequence). Here the CDR3 reads CASSWHLGTYEQYF. CDR3 nucleotide sequence: TGTGCCAGCAGCTGGCATTTGGGCACATACGAGCAGTACTTC.

This chain uses TRBV7-8 with TRBJ1-5, with D perhaps matching TRBD1 (6 bases). V shed 3 bases and J shed 0 bases, with 9 bases lying between them. CDR1 and CDR2 from the germline V gene are SGHVS and FQNEAQ. There are 15 residues in the CDR3. The CDR3 protein is CASSFTGYSNQPQHF. The CDR3 DNA reads as TGTGCCAGCAGCTTTACAGGGTATAGCAATCAGCCCCAGCATTTT.

This clone has a handful of counts. The chain employs TRBV5-1 and TRBJ2-7, with 7 nucleotides matching TRBD1. Germline lookup yields CDR1 SGHRS and CDR2 YFSETQ. V trimming: 4 bases; J trimming: 4 bases; junction bases outside the gene matches: 2. The CDR3 consists of 12 residues. In nucleotides, the CDR3 is TGCGCCAGCAGCGGGGACAGTTACGAGCAGTACTTC. As protein: CASSGDSYEQYF.

The gene calls are TRBV19 and TRBJ2-7; no clear D. Germline V gene lookup returns CDR1 LNHDA and CDR2 SQIVND (reference sequence). This CDR3 has 14 residues. The V end lost 5 bases, the J end lost 3 bases, and 14 bases lay between the germline ends. CDR3 sequence reads: CASSPPGNLYEQYF. The CDR3 nucleotides are TGTGCCAGTAGTCCGCCGGGTAACCTCTACGAGCAGTACTTC.

The CDR3 sequence: CASSPRLAGATDTQYF. CDR3 coding DNA: TGTGCCAGCAGCCCCCGACTAGCGGGGGCAACAGATACGCAGTATTTT. V usage is TRBV9 and J usage is TRBJ2-3, with 12 bases lining up with TRBD2. In germline, CDR1 is SGDLS, CDR2 YYNGEE. Germline trimming cut 4 bases from V and 3 bases from J; bases unmatched to any gene: 6. This CDR3 region has 16 residues. Full variable domain (missing parts from reference TRBV9 and TRBJ2-3): DSGVTQTPKHLITATGQRVTLRCSPRSGDLSVYWYQQSLDQGLQFLIQYYNGEERAKGNILERFSAQQFPDLHSELNLSSLELGDSALYFCASSPRLAGATDTQYFGPGTRLTVL.

A word on this clone: Other DNA variants within this sample encode the same CDR3. The chain recombines TRBV29-1 with TRBJ1-2, with D possibly matching TRBD1 (5 bases). The CDR3 is 12 residues long. Germline CDR1 is SQVTM and CDR2 is ANQGSEA. CDR3 sequence (DNA): TGCAGTGTCGGAGACAGAAACTATGGCTACACCTTC. It yields the protein CSVGDRNYGYTF.

The chain links TRBV6-5 to TRBJ1-2; 9 bases match TRBD1. After removal of 7 bases from V and 8 bases from J, the junction contained 5 bases not matched to a gene. CDR1 is MNHEY and CDR2 is SVGAGI in the germline V gene. The CDR3 has 12 residues. The CDR3 spells CASNGQGLGYTF. The CDR3 region has the DNA TGTGCCAGCAATGGACAGGGGTTAGGCTACACCTTC.

The V and J genes are TRBV7-3 and TRBJ2-5; 11 nucleotides match TRBD2. This CDR3 contains 15 residues. Germline V gene data show CDR1 as SGHTA and CDR2 as FQGTGA. With 2 bases clipped from V and 4 bases from J, the junction kept 3 bases outside the gene matches. CDR3 coding DNA: TGTGCCAGCAGCTTACTAGCGGGAGGAGCAGAGACCCAGTACTTC. Translation: CASSLLAGGAETQYF.

This chain joins TRBV11-2 and TRBJ1-2, with D unclear. Germline V gene lookup returns CDR1 SGHAT and CDR2 FQNNGV. The CDR3 loop spans 12 amino acids. Deletions cut 2 bases from V and 6 bases from J, with 7 bases between. This chain's CDR3 is CASSLWGDGYTF. The DNA of the CDR3 is TGTGCCAGCAGCTTATGGGGAGATGGCTACACCTTC.

The genes are TRBV20-1 and TRBJ1-5; D is undetermined. Germline assignment: CDR1 DFQATT and CDR2 SNEGSKA (reference sequence). The CDR3 loop spans 11 amino acids. The V end was cut by 5 bases, the J end by 5 bases, with 7 bases between. CDR3 DNA: TGCAGTGCTGGGAGTTATCAGCCCCAGCATTTT. It translates to CSAGSYQPQHF.

The rearrangement links TRBV7-2 to TRBJ2-5, with 13 nucleotides matching TRBD2. The length of the CDR3 is 15 residues. CDR1 is SGHTA and CDR2 is FQGNSA in the germline V gene. V shed 4 bases, J shed 4 bases, and the junction held 3 bases outside the gene matches. CDR3 protein: CASSSGLAGAETQYF. CDR3 bases: TGTGCCAGCAGCTCTGGACTAGCGGGAGCAGAGACCCAGTACTTC.

The V call is TRBV25-1, the J call TRBJ1-3; TRBD1 agrees at 7 bases. This CDR3 is 15 amino acids long. CDR1 MGHDK and CDR2 SYGVNS come from the germline V gene. The J segment lost 0 bases and the V segment lost 5 bases, leaving 4 bases of the junction unmatched. The CDR3 sequence is CASSSGGFSGNTIYF. The CDR3 DNA sequence: TGTGCCAGCAGTTCAGGGGGGTTCTCTGGAAACACCATATATTTT.

V gene TRBV4-2 combines with J gene TRBJ2-3; 8 bases are shared with TRBD2. Per the germline V gene, CDR1 is LGHNA and CDR2 is YNFKEQ. With 1 base clipped from V and 5 bases from J, the junction kept 11 bases outside the gene matches. The CDR3 has 17 amino acids. The DNA for the CDR3 is TGTGCCAGCAGCCAAGGGAGTAGCGGGGATCAGGGAGATACGCAGTATTTT. Translation: CASSQGSSGDQGDTQYF.

The chain recombines TRBV29-1 with TRBJ1-1; possible D gene TRBD1, 6 bases. The germline V gene encodes CDR1 SQVTM and CDR2 ANQGSEA. CDR3 length: 16 amino acids. The V gene lost 0 bases and the J gene lost 0 bases, with 14 bases spanning the gap. CDR3 sequence (DNA): TGCAGCGTTGAAGATAAAGGACAGACTATGAACACTGAAGCTTTCTTT. This encodes CSVEDKGQTMNTEAFF.

The DNA of the CDR3 is TGTGCCAGCAGCGACCAGCTAGACAGAGACTACGAGCAGTACTTC. This translates into CASSDQLDRDYEQYF. This sequence joins TRBV28 and TRBJ2-7; D might be TRBD1 (5 bases). Trimming took off 6 bases at V and 3 bases at J, with 18 bases between the two ends. Germline values: CDR1 MDHEN, CDR2 SYDVKM. This CDR3 spans 15 amino acids.

The chain uses TRBV6-4 and TRBJ2-6, with D perhaps matching TRBD1 (6 bases). The CDR3 has 15 residues. CDR1 MRHNA and CDR2 SNTAGT come from the germline V gene. The ends were cut back, 3 bases at V and 6 bases at J, with 12 bases in the middle. The CDR3 spells CASSESRGKANVLTF. CDR3 DNA: TGTGCCAGCAGTGAGAGCAGGGGAAAGGCCAACGTCCTGACTTTC.

The rearrangement uses TRBV19 and TRBJ2-1; 9 bases align to TRBD1. CDR3 length: 14 amino acids. Losses at the gene ends were 7 bases for V and 8 bases for J; bases not matched to a gene: 9. Germline V CDR1 and CDR2: LNHDA, SQIVND (reference sequence). In DNA form, the CDR3 reads TGTGCCAGTACTGAACAGGGGGCTATCGATGAGCAGTTCTTC. It translates to CASTEQGAIDEQFF.

The chain is built from TRBV7-3 and TRBJ2-2; D is perhaps TRBD1 (6 bases). V was trimmed by 3 bases and J by 2 bases, leaving 10 bases between them. The length of the CDR3 is 15 residues. Germline V gene lookup returns CDR1 SGHTA and CDR2 FQGTGA. DNA of the CDR3: TGTGCCAGCAGCTTGACGGGACAAAACACCGGGGAGCTGTTTTTT. Protein sequence: CASSLTGQNTGELFF.

The chain recombines TRBV19 with TRBJ2-1; TRBD1 agrees at 9 bases. Germline CDR1 reads LNHDA; CDR2 reads SQIVND (reference sequence). The CDR3 contains 13 residues. J gave up 7 bases and V 9 bases, and 7 bases lay outside the gene matches. The CDR3 DNA follows: TGTGCCAGCGACAGGGGGGGTGTAAATGAGCAGTTCTTC. It translates to CASDRGGVNEQFF.

The chain employs TRBV6-5 and TRBJ2-7; D remains unclear. The V and J ends lost 5 bases and 2 bases respectively, with 13 bases between them. Germline V gene sequence: CDR1 MNHEY, CDR2 SVGAGI. The CDR3 consists of 14 residues. This CDR3 reads CASSPPTITYEQYF. The CDR3 bases are TGTGCCAGCAGTCCACCGACAATTACCTACGAGCAGTACTTC.